This is a list of T cell receptor beta chains from one sample in a study of T cells in Graves' hyperthyroidism and ophthalmopathy. One entry per CDR3 protein, called by TCRdb with MiXCR from the multiplex PCR reads. The sample has about 640,000 distinct CDR3 sequences, about 20% seen once. The specimen sequenced was blood. The receptors stem from a man aged 30-40 years with Graves' ophthalmopathy. The CDR3 runs from the conserved cysteine through the conserved F or W. D genes are given only for firm matches. Some rows mark clone size as missing; the rest say once, few, many or name a class of expanded clone.

d_call	v_call	cdr3_length	j_call	clone_size	cdr3_nt	cdr3_aa
-	TRBV7-2	14	TRBJ2-3	few	TGTGCCTCGGCCGAGGGACACCACACAGATACGCAGTATTTT	CASAEGHHTDTQYF
TRBD2	TRBV3-1	18	TRBJ2-3	many	TGTGCCAGCAGCCCATCCGGGACTAGCGGGACGGTCGGAGATACGCAGTATTTT	CASSPSGTSGTVGDTQYF
TRBD1	TRBV20-1	13	TRBJ1-4	few	TGCAGTGCAACCGGGACAGGGGAGGAAAAACTGTTTTTT	CSATGTGEEKLFF
-	TRBV3-1	12	TRBJ2-7	few	TGTGCCAGTGGGGGGCGGGTTGACGAGCAGTACTTC	CASGGRVDEQYF
-	TRBV19	14	TRBJ2-3	-	TGTGCCAGTGCACCGGTTTGGGGCACAGATACGCAGTATTTT	CASAPVWGTDTQYF
-	TRBV10-3	15	TRBJ2-6	few	TGTGCCATCGGAAAGGGGTTATCTGGGGCCAACGTCCTGACTTTC	CAIGKGLSGANVLTF
TRBD2	TRBV7-2	17	TRBJ2-2	-	TGTGCCAGCAGCCCTACTAGCGGGAGGCCAAACACCGGGGAGCTGGTTTTT	CASSPTSGRPNTGELVF
-	TRBV28	16	TRBJ2-2	-	TGTGCCAGCAGCACCCCCCAGGGGGGAAACACCGGGGAGCTGTTTTTT	CASSTPQGGNTGELFF
-	TRBV30	12	TRBJ1-1	many	TGTGCCTGGAGTGTAGGAAGAGGGGAAGCTTTCTTT	CAWSVGRGEAFF
-	TRBV19	12	TRBJ1-5	-	TGTGCCAGTACCGGGGGGAGTCAGCCCCAGCATTTT	CASTGGSQPQHF
-	TRBV7-2	13	TRBJ2-7	many	TGTGCCAGCAGACCAGCCCCCTCGTGGGAGCAGTACTTC	CASRPAPSWEQYF
TRBD1	TRBV7-6	14	TRBJ2-7	-	TGTGCCAGCAGCCCCGGGACAGGGGGCGCCGAGCAGTACTTC	CASSPGTGGAEQYF
TRBD1	TRBV4-2	15	TRBJ2-3	few	TGTGCCAGCAGCCCAGCCGGGACAGTCACAGATACGCAGTATTTT	CASSPAGTVTDTQYF
TRBD2	TRBV6-8	16	TRBJ2-5	-	TGTGCCAGCAGTCACGGGCTAGCGGGTCACCAAGAGACCCAGTACTTC	CASSHGLAGHQETQYF
-	TRBV28	13	TRBJ2-7	-	TGTGCCGGCAGTTTAGGCAGCTCCTACGAGCAGTACTTC	CAGSLGSSYEQYF